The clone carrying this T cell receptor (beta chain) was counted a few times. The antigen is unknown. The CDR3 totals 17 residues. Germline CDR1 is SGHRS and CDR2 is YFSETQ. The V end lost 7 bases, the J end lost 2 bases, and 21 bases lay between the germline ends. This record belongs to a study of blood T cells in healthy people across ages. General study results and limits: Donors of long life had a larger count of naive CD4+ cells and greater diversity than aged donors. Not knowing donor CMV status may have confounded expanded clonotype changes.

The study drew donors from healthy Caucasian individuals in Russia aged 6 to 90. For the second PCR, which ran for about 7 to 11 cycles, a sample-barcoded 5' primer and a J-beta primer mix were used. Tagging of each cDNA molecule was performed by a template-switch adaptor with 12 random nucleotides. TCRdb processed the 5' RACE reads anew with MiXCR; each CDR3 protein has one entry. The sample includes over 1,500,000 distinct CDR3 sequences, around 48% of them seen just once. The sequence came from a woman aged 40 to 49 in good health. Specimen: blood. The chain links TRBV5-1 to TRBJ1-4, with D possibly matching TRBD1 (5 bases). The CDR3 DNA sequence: TGCGCCAGCTCGGTGGGGGGAGTAAGGCCCACTAATGAAAAACTGTTTTTT. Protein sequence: CASSVGGVRPTNEKLFF.